The clone carrying this TCR beta chain is categorized as medium-sized (0.01 to 0.1%). This entry is derived from a study of human T cells and chemical hapten exposure. Looking at the study overall: Small discrepancies in pooled library volume mainly accounted for the varying TCR yields per sample.

The time point: healthy volunteer bleed at 2 weeks. Total RNA was isolated from whole blood that had not been fractionated. Library construction involved attaching unique molecular identifiers to individual cDNA molecules, which allowed quantitative, reproducible TCR counting. Per the authors' pipeline: With a range of roughly 20,000 to 750,000, the median per sample was roughly 91,000 TCRs. TCRdb re-called the RACE reads with MiXCR, one entry per CDR3 protein. These V and J calls rely on TCRdb rather than the paper's analysis. The sample lists around 31,000 distinct CDR3 sequences, about 7.2% occurring once. V lost 4 bases, J lost 6 bases, and 4 bases stayed unmatched. This CDR3 comprises 13 residues. Germline CDR1 reads SGHVS; CDR2 reads FNYEAQ.

This TCR derives from a human donor in good health. Some clones in this sample may be carry-over from other donors' samples. The V and J genes are TRBV7-6 and TRBJ1-1; 8 bases match TRBD1. Specimen: whole blood. The CDR3 bases are TGTGCCAGCAGCTCGGGGACAGGCTCTGAAGCTTTCTTT. Protein sequence: CASSSGTGSEAFF.